Listed below are T cell receptor beta chains from one sample, sequenced in a study of long-term antiretroviral therapy in people with HIV. TCRdb's copy holds only in-frame clones and misses some; the assay was immunoSEQ multiplex PCR. This sample has over 25,000 clones, with about 84% found just once. Sequenced here: unsorted PBMCs, sampled 0.8 years before starting antiretroviral therapy. Every receptor here comes from a man aged 18 to 29 with HIV. Both conserved end residues are part of each CDR3. The order of the fields is clone size, V gene, D gene, J gene, CDR3 protein, CDR3 DNA. A D gene is named only where the DNA matches it firmly. Clone sizes are given selectively: once, few, many, or a class where the clone is expanded.

abundance: NA; v_gene: TRBV10-2; d_gene: NA; j_gene: TRBJ1-1; CDR3aa: CASSDGGLEAFF; CDR3nt: TGCGCCAGCAGTGACGGAGGCCTTGAAGCTTTCTTT
abundance: NA; v_gene: TRBV5-4; d_gene: TRBD1; j_gene: TRBJ2-1; CDR3aa: CASSETGDEQFF; CDR3nt: TGTGCCAGCAGCGAAACAGGGGATGAGCAGTTCTTC
abundance: NA; v_gene: TRBV7-9; d_gene: TRBD2; j_gene: TRBJ2-7; CDR3aa: CASSKGVGLANHEQYF; CDR3nt: TGTGCCAGCAGCAAAGGTGTAGGACTAGCTAACCACGAGCAGTACTTC
abundance: NA; v_gene: TRBV25-1; d_gene: TRBD2; j_gene: TRBJ2-1; CDR3aa: CASSESDGGAYNEQFF; CDR3nt: TGTGCCAGCAGTGAATCTGACGGGGGGGCTTACAATGAGCAGTTCTTC
abundance: NA; v_gene: TRBV6-5; d_gene: NA; j_gene: TRBJ1-1; CDR3aa: CASRRVNTNTEAFF; CDR3nt: TGTGCCAGCAGACGAGTCAATACGAACACTGAAGCTTTCTTT
abundance: NA; v_gene: TRBV9; d_gene: NA; j_gene: TRBJ1-2; CDR3aa: CASSVDWDGYGYTF; CDR3nt: TGTGCCAGCAGCGTAGACTGGGACGGCTATGGCTACACCTTC
abundance: NA; v_gene: TRBV5-6; d_gene: NA; j_gene: TRBJ1-1; CDR3aa: CAPSPEAFF; CDR3nt: TGTGCTCCCAGCCCGGAAGCTTTCTTT
abundance: NA; v_gene: TRBV2; d_gene: TRBD1; j_gene: TRBJ1-5; CDR3aa: CASSIGDSSNQPQHF; CDR3nt: TGTGCCAGCAGTATAGGGGACAGCAGCAATCAGCCCCAGCATTTT
abundance: NA; v_gene: TRBV5-1; d_gene: TRBD2; j_gene: TRBJ2-1; CDR3aa: CASSVGLAGGNEQFF; CDR3nt: TGCGCCAGCAGCGTAGGACTAGCGGGAGGAAATGAGCAGTTCTTC
abundance: NA; v_gene: TRBV27; d_gene: TRBD2; j_gene: TRBJ2-1; CDR3aa: CASSGIAGGYNEQFF; CDR3nt: TGTGCCAGCAGTGGGATAGCGGGAGGGTACAATGAGCAGTTCTTC
abundance: NA; v_gene: TRBV30; d_gene: NA; j_gene: TRBJ1-5; CDR3aa: CAWSGGLSNQPQHF; CDR3nt: TGTGCCTGGAGTGGGGGATTAAGCAATCAGCCCCAGCATTTT
abundance: NA; v_gene: TRBV5-5; d_gene: TRBD1; j_gene: TRBJ1-2; CDR3aa: CASSYFDRDGGYTF; CDR3nt: TGTGCCAGCAGCTATTTTGACAGGGATGGTGGCTACACCTTC
abundance: NA; v_gene: TRBV7-2; d_gene: TRBD2; j_gene: TRBJ2-1; CDR3aa: CASSLGLAGGENNEQFF; CDR3nt: TGTGCCAGCAGCTTAGGTCTAGCGGGGGGGGAGAACAATGAGCAGTTCTTC
abundance: NA; v_gene: TRBV19; d_gene: TRBD2; j_gene: TRBJ2-4; CDR3aa: CASSLHGAAGGVLKNIQYF; CDR3nt: TGTGCCAGTAGTCTACACGGGGCAGCGGGAGGTGTTTTAAAAAACATTCAGTACTTC
abundance: NA; v_gene: TRBV27; d_gene: TRBD1; j_gene: TRBJ1-5; CDR3aa: CASSIFATGGDQPQHF; CDR3nt: TGTGCCAGCAGTATCTTCGCGACAGGGGGAGATCAGCCCCAGCATTTT
abundance: NA; v_gene: TRBV13; d_gene: NA; j_gene: TRBJ2-5; CDR3aa: CASSLGRGIGSQYF; CDR3nt: TGTGCCAGCAGCTTAGGTCGGGGAATCGGCTCCCAGTACTTC
abundance: NA; v_gene: TRBV4-1; d_gene: NA; j_gene: TRBJ1-5; CDR3aa: CASSQAGYSNQPQHF; CDR3nt: TGCGCCAGCAGCCAAGCTGGGTATAGCAATCAGCCCCAGCATTTT
abundance: NA; v_gene: TRBV30; d_gene: NA; j_gene: TRBJ2-7; CDR3aa: CAWRQSYEQYF; CDR3nt: TGTGCCTGGCGGCAGTCCTACGAGCAGTACTTC
abundance: few; v_gene: TRBV5-3; d_gene: NA; j_gene: TRBJ2-3; CDR3aa: CARSESTGPGKDTQYF; CDR3nt: TGTGCCAGAAGCGAATCTACAGGGCCCGGGAAAGATACGCAGTATTTT
abundance: NA; v_gene: TRBV5-6; d_gene: NA; j_gene: TRBJ1-6; CDR3aa: CASSSWASSYNSPLHF; CDR3nt: TGTGCCAGCAGCTCCTGGGCTAGCTCCTATAATTCACCCCTCCACTTT
abundance: once; v_gene: TRBV5-1; d_gene: TRBD1; j_gene: TRBJ2-7; CDR3aa: CASSLGYGQGLYEQYF; CDR3nt: TGCGCCAGCAGCTTGGGATACGGACAGGGGCTATACGAGCAGTACTTC
abundance: NA; v_gene: TRBV21-1; d_gene: NA; j_gene: TRBJ1-2; CDR3aa: CASSKGGAGANYGYTF; CDR3nt: TGTGCCAGCAGCAAAGGCGGGGCAGGCGCTAACTATGGCTACACCTTC
abundance: NA; v_gene: TRBV18; d_gene: TRBD2; j_gene: TRBJ2-7; CDR3aa: CASSFTSGMGSYEQYF; CDR3nt: TGTGCCAGCTCATTCACTAGCGGGATGGGATCCTACGAGCAGTACTTC
abundance: NA; v_gene: TRBV7-6; d_gene: NA; j_gene: TRBJ1-2; CDR3aa: CASSSGRFPDTF; CDR3nt: TGTGCCAGCAGCTCGGGACGGTTTCCTGACACCTTC
abundance: NA; v_gene: TRBV4-1; d_gene: NA; j_gene: TRBJ2-1; CDR3aa: CASSQEWGPLYNEQFF; CDR3nt: TGCGCCAGCAGCCAAGAATGGGGTCCGTTGTACAATGAGCAGTTCTTC
abundance: NA; v_gene: TRBV4-3; d_gene: NA; j_gene: TRBJ2-1; CDR3aa: CASSPWGARLGNEQFF; CDR3nt: TGCGCCAGCAGCCCGTGGGGGGCGAGGTTGGGGAATGAGCAGTTCTTC
abundance: few; v_gene: TRBV2; d_gene: NA; j_gene: TRBJ1-2; CDR3aa: CASSVQGPLYGYTF; CDR3nt: TGTGCCAGCAGTGTACAGGGCCCACTCTATGGCTACACCTTC
abundance: NA; v_gene: TRBV5-6; d_gene: NA; j_gene: TRBJ2-3; CDR3aa: CASSQVRGGPDTQYF; CDR3nt: TGTGCCAGCAGCCAGGTGAGGGGGGGCCCAGATACGCAGTATTTT
abundance: NA; v_gene: TRBV28; d_gene: TRBD1; j_gene: TRBJ2-7; CDR3aa: CASNGQGVGHEQYF; CDR3nt: TGTGCCAGCAACGGACAGGGGGTGGGTCACGAGCAGTACTTC
abundance: NA; v_gene: TRBV9; d_gene: NA; j_gene: TRBJ1-1; CDR3aa: CASSVAGNTEAFF; CDR3nt: TGTGCCAGCAGCGTAGCGGGGAACACTGAAGCTTTCTTT
abundance: NA; v_gene: TRBV27; d_gene: NA; j_gene: TRBJ2-3; CDR3aa: CASSLSLSGAQYF; CDR3nt: TGTGCCAGCAGTTTATCGTTGAGCGGCGCGCAGTATTTT
abundance: NA; v_gene: TRBV5-6; d_gene: NA; j_gene: TRBJ1-1; CDR3aa: CASSLTFGQRRSNTEAFF; CDR3nt: TGTGCCAGCAGCTTAACATTCGGACAGCGCCGCTCGAACACTGAAGCTTTCTTT
abundance: NA; v_gene: TRBV6-5; d_gene: TRBD1; j_gene: TRBJ2-7; CDR3aa: CATRVRGTPYEQYF; CDR3nt: TGTGCCACAAGGGTCAGGGGGACCCCCTACGAGCAGTACTTC